This TCR beta chain appears in the sequencing data of a study of blood T cell repertoires in COVID-19. In the study overall: Collection of acute and convalescent COVID-19 samples took place in the United States, Italy and Spain. PBMCs, B-cell-depleted T cells, or T cells were the source of the cDNA or gDNA that made up the material.

As handled by the study authors: Quantification of nucleated cells was approximated via reference gene primer amplification. Sequenced by immunoSEQ multiplex PCR; TCRdb stores in-frame clones only, minus some. V, J and clone size reflect that table, while D and trimming were determined from the DNA. The data show under 250,000 clones, roughly 80% seen once. V was cut by 7 bases and J by 1 base, with 11 bases left in between. Germline loops: CDR1 SQVTM, CDR2 ANQGSEA. This CDR3 has 13 residues. The sample was peripheral blood. V and J are TRBV29-1 and TRBJ1-5, with D possibly being TRBD1 (6 bases). The source is a woman aged 55-70 years with acute or convalescent COVID-19. The CDR3 here is CSAQRGSNQPQHF. CDR3 nucleotides: TGCAGCGCGCAGAGGGGGAGCAATCAGCCCCAGCATTTT.